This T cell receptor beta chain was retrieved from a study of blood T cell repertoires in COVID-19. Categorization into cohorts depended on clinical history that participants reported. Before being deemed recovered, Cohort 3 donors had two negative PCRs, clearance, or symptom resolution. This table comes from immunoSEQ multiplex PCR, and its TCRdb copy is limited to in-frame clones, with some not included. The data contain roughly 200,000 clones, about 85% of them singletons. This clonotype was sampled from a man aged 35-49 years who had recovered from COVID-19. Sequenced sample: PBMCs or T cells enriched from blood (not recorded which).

CDR3 bases: TGTGCCAGCAGCCGACAGCTTAGCAATCAGCCCCAGCATTTT. Its protein product is CASSRQLSNQPQHF. This chain connects TRBV3-1 (or the pseudogene TRBV3-2) to TRBJ1-5, with TRBD1 as a possible D gene (5 bases). This CDR3 has 14 amino acids. Deletions cut 4 bases from V and 0 bases from J, with 7 bases between. Looked up from germline, CDR1 is LGHDT and CDR2 is YNNKEL (reference sequence).